Described below is a single T cell receptor (beta chain) sequence and its context. Its antigen is not known. This sample stems from a study of T cells in Graves' hyperthyroidism and ophthalmopathy. Study details: At the time of initial diagnosis and before any treatment, peripheral blood was collected.

Trimming stripped 6 bases from V and 8 bases from J, with 19 bases between. Germline-derived CDR1 and CDR2 are LNHDA and SQIVND (reference sequence). The CDR3 is made up of 14 amino acids. Researchers amplified the TCR beta CDR3 regions from RNA transcripts. The HTBI primer set drove a first-round RT-PCR of the TCR CDR3. Via MiXCR, TCRdb re-called the multiplex PCR reads, giving one row per CDR3 protein. The sample lists 560,000 or so distinct CDR3 sequences; about 20% were seen once. Overall study results and limits: Ophthalmopathy got predicted by the model a median 6.5 months before its onset.

This clonotype was sampled from a middle-aged man with Graves' ophthalmopathy. V and J are TRBV19 and TRBJ1-2; the D gene is possibly TRBD1 (5 bases). Sequenced sample: blood. Here the CDR3 reads CASSPPGTVQGYTF. The CDR3 DNA reads TGTGCCAGTAGCCCACCCGGGACGGTACAGGGCTACACCTTC.